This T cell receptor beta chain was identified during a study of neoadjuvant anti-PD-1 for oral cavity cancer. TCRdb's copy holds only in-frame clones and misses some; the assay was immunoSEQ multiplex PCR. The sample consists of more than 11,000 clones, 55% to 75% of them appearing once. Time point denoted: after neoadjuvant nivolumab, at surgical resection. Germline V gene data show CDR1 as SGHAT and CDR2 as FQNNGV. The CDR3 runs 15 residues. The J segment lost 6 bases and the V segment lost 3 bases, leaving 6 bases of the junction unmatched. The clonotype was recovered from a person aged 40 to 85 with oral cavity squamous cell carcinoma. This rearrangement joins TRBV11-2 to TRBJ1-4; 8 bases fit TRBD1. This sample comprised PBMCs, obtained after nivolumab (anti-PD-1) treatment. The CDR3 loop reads CASSLGTGGYEKLFF. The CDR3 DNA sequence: TGTGCCAGCAGCTTGGGGACAGGAGGCTATGAAAAACTGTTTTTT.